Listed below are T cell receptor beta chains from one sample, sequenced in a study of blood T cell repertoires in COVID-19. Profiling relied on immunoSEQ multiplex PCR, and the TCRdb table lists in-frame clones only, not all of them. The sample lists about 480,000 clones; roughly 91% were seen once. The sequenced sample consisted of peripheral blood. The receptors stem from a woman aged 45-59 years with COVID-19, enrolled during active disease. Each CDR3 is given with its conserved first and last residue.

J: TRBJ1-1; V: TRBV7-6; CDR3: CASSVSGGSTEAFF
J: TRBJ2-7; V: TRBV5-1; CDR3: CASSLAGTGGIYEQYF
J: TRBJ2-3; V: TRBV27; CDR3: CASSGGTRTDTQYF
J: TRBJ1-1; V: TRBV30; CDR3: CACRTGVNTEAFF
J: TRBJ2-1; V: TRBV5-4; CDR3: CASSPRGGSYNEQFF
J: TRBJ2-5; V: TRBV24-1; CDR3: CATSDLGTQGRLETQYF
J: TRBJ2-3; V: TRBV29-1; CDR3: CSVEGQGAPDTQYF
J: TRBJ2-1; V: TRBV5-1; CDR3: CASSLLGRTLLDEGYNEQFF
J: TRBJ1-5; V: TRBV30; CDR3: CAWSLSNQPQHF
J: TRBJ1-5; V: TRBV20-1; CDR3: CSASWGGQPQHF
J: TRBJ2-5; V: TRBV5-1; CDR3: CASSFGGQSHQETQYF
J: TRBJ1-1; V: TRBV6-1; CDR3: CASSDPRTGAVNTEAFF
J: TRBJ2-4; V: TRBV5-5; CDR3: CASSLRGFQNIQYF
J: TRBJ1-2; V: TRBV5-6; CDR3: CASSHLGVSGNYGYTF
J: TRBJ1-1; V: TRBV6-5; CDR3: CASSYSTAPVNTEAFF
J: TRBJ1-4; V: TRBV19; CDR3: CASTIRQGSEKLFF
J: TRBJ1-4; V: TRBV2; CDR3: CASSSGATNEKLFF
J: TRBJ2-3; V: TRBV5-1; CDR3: CASSSVGSGGTDTQYF